Sequencing of this TCR beta chain was carried out in a study of response to subunit inactivated influenza vaccine. The V gene's germline CDR1 is SEHNR and CDR2 FQNEAQ (reference sequence). There are 15 residues in the CDR3. V was cut by 0 bases and J by 0 bases, with 8 bases left in between. TCRdb passed the RT-PCR reads through MiXCR, listing each CDR3 protein once. The sample shows some 540,000 distinct CDR3 sequences, less than 25% of them seen only once. These data also formed part of another study, on T cells expressing NK-cell markers. That source reports: UMIs were included in TCR beta cDNA generated by 5'RACE template switching. Seven donors tested HCMV-seropositive and one tested seronegative among the eight sequenced. The CD3+CD56-NKG2C+ fraction was also led by these clonotypes in four donors.

This sequence joins TRBV7-9 and TRBJ1-1; perhaps TRBD1 as D (5 bases). The TCR sequence derives from a man aged 45-60 years who received an inactivated influenza vaccine. The sequences come from CD4+ T cells sorted from PBMCs, collected 11 to 12 days after vaccination. The CDR3 DNA is TGTGCCAGCAGCTTAGCGAGAGGGGTGAACACTGAAGCTTTCTTT. Protein: CASSLARGVNTEAFF.